The text below deals with one TCR beta chain. The sample comes from a study of blood T cell repertoires in COVID-19. Overall study context: T cells, B-cell-depleted T cells, or PBMCs provided the cDNA or gDNA that served as material.

Authors' analysis steps: Estimation of nucleated cell counts was performed using reference gene primer amplification. Using immunoSEQ multiplex PCR, the repertoire was profiled, and TCRdb retains in-frame clones only, with some absent. V and J calls and clone size are copied from that table; D and trimming were computed from the DNA. The sample consists of roughly 220,000 clones, around 87% of them appearing once. Per the germline V gene, CDR1 is GTSNPN and CDR2 is SVGIG (reference sequence). This CDR3 has 16 amino acids. With 2 bases removed from V and 5 bases from J, the gap between germline ends came to 18 bases. Participants' reported clinical history set cohort assignment.

This receptor was taken from a man aged 25 to 45 who had been exposed to COVID-19. The chain carries TRBV30 and TRBJ1-4; D ambiguous. The source material was PBMCs or T cells enriched from blood (not recorded which). In DNA form, the CDR3 reads TGTGCCTGGAGTCCCGGTCCCCGTAGTTCCAATGAAAAACTGTTTTTT. Translated, it gives CAWSPGPRSSNEKLFF.